The rows below give T cell receptor beta chains drawn from one sample of a study of blood T cells in healthy people across ages. TCRdb used MiXCR to reprocess the 5' RACE reads, holding one entry per CDR3 protein. Of about 730,000 distinct CDR3 sequences in the sample, roughly 41% were seen once. What was sequenced was blood. The origin of the receptors is a woman between 55 and 75 years old in good health. Each CDR3 is given with its conserved first and last residue. Fields, in order: V gene, D gene, clone size, J gene, CDR3 DNA, CDR3 protein. D genes are given only for firm matches. A row's size may be missing; if present it is once, few, many or a size class.

>TRBV30|-|few|TRBJ1-2
TGTGCCTGGAGTGGGACGGTGGCTGGCTACACCTTC
CAWSGTVAGYTF
>TRBV10-3|-|few|TRBJ2-3
TGTGCCATCAGAAGGGGGGAGCCCACAGATACGCAGTATTTT
CAIRRGEPTDTQYF
>TRBV5-1|-|few|TRBJ2-3
TGCGCCAGCAGCTTAGCCCTAGTTGACACAGATACGCAGTATTTT
CASSLALVDTDTQYF
>TRBV24-1|-|-|TRBJ2-3
TGTGCCACCAGTGATTCGAGTGTGGGCACAGATACGCAGTATTTT
CATSDSSVGTDTQYF
>TRBV20-1|TRBD2|-|TRBJ2-1
TGCAGTGCTTCTAGCGGGGGTGACTACAATGAGCAGTTCTTC
CSASSGGDYNEQFF
>TRBV3-1|TRBD2|-|TRBJ2-1
TGTGCCAGCAGCCAAGGGGTAGCGGGAGTCGGCGAGCAGTTCTTC
CASSQGVAGVGEQFF
>TRBV24-1|TRBD1|-|TRBJ2-7
TGTGCCACCAGTGGCGCCGGGACAGGGGTTGACGAGCAGTACTTC
CATSGAGTGVDEQYF
>TRBV5-1|-|-|TRBJ2-2
TGTGCCAGCAGCTTAGGACGCGGGGAGCCGTTTTTT
CASSLGRGEPFF
>TRBV11-3|TRBD2|few|TRBJ2-3
TGTGCCAGCAGCTTACAGGCGGGAGGGCCAGATACGCAGTATTTT
CASSLQAGGPDTQYF
>TRBV27|-|-|TRBJ2-1
TGTGCCGGCAGGGTTGGGGGGATCTTCAATGAGCAGTTCTTC
CAGRVGGIFNEQFF
>TRBV4-1|-|few|TRBJ2-1
TGCGCCAGCAGCCAAGGGGGGGCCACCAACAATGAGCAGTTCTTC
CASSQGGATNNEQFF
>TRBV20-1|TRBD2|-|TRBJ2-1
TGCAGTGCTCCGCCGGGACTAGCGGGGCCTCGGGCTGAGCAGTTCTTC
CSAPPGLAGPRAEQFF
>TRBV14|-|-|TRBJ2-7
TGTGCCAGCAGCCAAGGTTGGGGTTACGAGCAGTACTTC
CASSQGWGYEQYF
>TRBV6-2/TRBV6-3|-|-|TRBJ2-1
TGTGCCAGCACCCACGACGGGCCCCCCCAGCAGTTCTTC
CASTHDGPPQQFF
>TRBV12-5|-|-|TRBJ2-2
TGTGCTAGTGGTTTGGTAGACACCGGGGAGCTGTTTTTT
CASGLVDTGELFF
>TRBV14|-|-|TRBJ2-7
TGTGCCAGCAGCCAAGATCCCGTCTGGCGGGCGTCCTACGAGCAGTACTTC
CASSQDPVWRASYEQYF
>TRBV29-1|-|-|TRBJ1-1
TGCAGCGTTGCTCCGGTTGGGGTGGACACTGAAGCTTTCTTT
CSVAPVGVDTEAFF
>TRBV3-1|-|-|TRBJ1-1
TGTGCCAGCAGCCCGGGCGAGGGTGGCACTGAAGCTTTCTTT
CASSPGEGGTEAFF
>TRBV20-1|TRBD2|few|TRBJ2-1
TGCAGTGCTAGAGATAGCGGGAGTAGGACTGGCGAGCAGTTCTTC
CSARDSGSRTGEQFF
>TRBV9|-|many|TRBJ1-2
TGTGCCAGCAGCTGGACAGAGAACTATGGCTACACCTTC
CASSWTENYGYTF
>TRBV28|-|-|TRBJ2-7
TGTGCCAGCAGTTTGTTGTCGACCGAGCAGTACTTC
CASSLLSTEQYF
>TRBV15|TRBD1|few|TRBJ1-2
TGTGCCACCAGCACTGGACAGGGAGATGGCTACACCTTC
CATSTGQGDGYTF
>TRBV7-2|-|few|TRBJ2-7
TGTGCCAGCAGCTTAGTGGGTCGTCAAAAGGAGTACTTC
CASSLVGRQKEYF
>TRBV19|-|-|TRBJ2-2
TGTGCCAGTCAGAACAGGAACACCGGGGAGCTGTTTTTT
CASQNRNTGELFF
>TRBV7-2|-|few|TRBJ2-5
TGTGCCAGCAGCTTAAACCAGATGGGGGCCCAAGAGACCCAGTACTTC
CASSLNQMGAQETQYF
>TRBV6-5|TRBD2|few|TRBJ2-3
TGTGCCAGCAACCCGAGCGGGGGGGCCCAAGATACGCAGTATTTT
CASNPSGGAQDTQYF
>TRBV15|-|many|TRBJ2-3
TGTGCCACCAGAAAGGACAACACAGATACGCAGTATTTT
CATRKDNTDTQYF
>TRBV2|-|-|TRBJ2-1
TGTGCCAGCAGCCTGACCCCAGAGGACTACAGTGAGCAGTTCTTC
CASSLTPEDYSEQFF
>TRBV7-8|TRBD2|once|TRBJ2-6
TGTGCCAGCGCCGGGAGGGGGTTGGCTGGGGCCAACGTCCTGACTTTC
CASAGRGLAGANVLTF
>TRBV27|-|-|TRBJ1-4
TGTGCCATCCCGCCGACCTATGAAAAACTGTTTTTT
CAIPPTYEKLFF
>TRBV5-1|-|-|TRBJ2-1
TGCACCAGCAGCTTGGTAGGGACCGGTTACAATGAGCAGTTCTTC
CTSSLVGTGYNEQFF
>TRBV10-3|-|-|TRBJ2-1
TGTGCCATCAGTGCTGAGGCCTACAATGAGCAGTTCTTC
CAISAEAYNEQFF
>TRBV12-3/TRBV12-4|-|-|TRBJ1-5
TGTGCCAGCAGTGTCTATGGGGGTCAGCCCCGGCATTTT
CASSVYGGQPRHF
>TRBV27|-|-|TRBJ1-2
TGTGCCAGCAGTACCAAGAGTGACTATGGCTACACCTTC
CASSTKSDYGYTF
>TRBV7-2|-|few|TRBJ2-1
TGTGCCAGCAGCTTGCTGGGGATATACAATGAGCAGTTCTTC
CASSLLGIYNEQFF
>TRBV9|TRBD1|-|TRBJ1-5
TGTGCCAGCAGCGCCGGACAGGGGGCCAATCAGCCCCAGCATTTT
CASSAGQGANQPQHF
>TRBV7-9|-|-|TRBJ2-6
TGTGCCAGCAGCGCAGTCGCCGGGGCCAACGTCCTGACTTTC
CASSAVAGANVLTF
>TRBV28|TRBD2|-|TRBJ2-5
TGTGCCACCCTGGGACTAGCGGGGTCGGAGACCCAGTACTTC
CATLGLAGSETQYF
>TRBV6-2/TRBV6-3|-|-|TRBJ1-5
TGTGCCAGCAGCCCCGACGAGAATCAGCCCCAGCATTTT
CASSPDENQPQHF
>TRBV7-2|TRBD1|-|TRBJ2-7
TGTGCCAGCAGCTTAGTGGGACAGGGTACCTACGAGCAGTACTTC
CASSLVGQGTYEQYF
>TRBV7-9|-|once|TRBJ1-5
TGTGCCAGCAGCGGAACCGGGCCCGTTGCGTTAAGCAATCAGGCCCAGCATTTT
CASSGTGPVALSNQAQHF
>TRBV6-2/TRBV6-3|TRBD1|-|TRBJ2-3
TGTGCCAGCAGTTTGGGACAGGGGTTTCTTGGCACAGATACGCAGTATTTT
CASSLGQGFLGTDTQYF
>TRBV2|TRBD2|-|TRBJ2-5
TGTGCCAGCAGTGAGACTAGCGGGGGCTGGGGGACCCAGTACTTC
CASSETSGGWGTQYF
>TRBV9|TRBD1|few|TRBJ1-2
TGTGCCAGCAGCGTAGGTCGGGACAGGGCGGCGCGCAACTATGGCTACACCTTC
CASSVGRDRAARNYGYTF
>TRBV5-5|-|few|TRBJ1-4
TGTGCCAGCAGCTTGCCGGGGACCGCAACTAATGAAAAACTGTTTTTT
CASSLPGTATNEKLFF
>TRBV20-1|-|few|TRBJ2-3
TGCAGTGCTCCGGCTGGGGGTACAGATACGCAGTATTTT
CSAPAGGTDTQYF
>TRBV27|TRBD1|-|TRBJ2-7
TGTGCCAGCAGTTTTAAAATCGGGGCAGGGGGAACCTACGAGCAGTACTTC
CASSFKIGAGGTYEQYF
>TRBV27|TRBD1|-|TRBJ1-2
TGTGCCAGCAGTTTACAGGGGGCGGACTATGGCTACACCTTC
CASSLQGADYGYTF
>TRBV28|-|-|TRBJ1-2
TGTGCCAGCAGTGTCTTGGGGGGGCCAAACTATGGCTACACCTTC
CASSVLGGPNYGYTF
>TRBV20-1|-|-|TRBJ1-1
TGCAGTGCTAGTAACCGGGGGCCCGCGTCTGAAGCTTTCTTT
CSASNRGPASEAFF
>TRBV2|TRBD2|-|TRBJ2-3
TGTGCCAGCATCAGGACTAGCGGGTACATAGATACGCAGTATTTT
CASIRTSGYIDTQYF
>TRBV7-2|-|-|TRBJ2-3
TGTGCCAGCAGCGCGGCTTCGGGGTTTAACACAGATACGCAGTATTTT
CASSAASGFNTDTQYF
>TRBV20-1|-|-|TRBJ1-2
TGCAGTGCGGCAGGGGCCCGAGTGGGGGGCTACACCTTC
CSAAGARVGGYTF
>TRBV3-1|-|-|TRBJ2-3
TGTGCCAGCAGCTCCACAAGGGCCACCACTGGAACAGATACGCAGTATTTT
CASSSTRATTGTDTQYF
>TRBV29-1|-|many|TRBJ1-5
TGCAGCGTCCCGGGAGAATATAGCAATCAGCCCCAGCATTTT
CSVPGEYSNQPQHF